A selection of T cell receptor beta chains follows, all from one sample in a study of blood T cell repertoires in COVID-19. Clones were read by immunoSEQ multiplex PCR, and TCRdb kept only the in-frame ones, dropping some. The sample records over 50,000 clones, more than 85% being singletons. Specimen: peripheral blood. The receptors come from a man between 45 and 60 years old with active COVID-19. The CDR3 runs from the conserved cysteine through the conserved F or W. The order of the fields is V gene, J gene, D gene, clone size, CDR3 protein, CDR3 DNA. The D gene is left open where the match is weak. Rows may omit the clone size; those that give it use once, few, many or a size class.

v_call: TRBV3-1/TRBV3-2
j_call: TRBJ1-4
d_call: NA
clone_size: NA
cdr3_aa: CASSQGGVYEKLFF
cdr3_nt: TGTGCCAGCAGCCAAGGGGGGGTTTACGAAAAACTGTTTTTT

v_call: TRBV30
j_call: TRBJ2-1
d_call: TRBD2
clone_size: NA
cdr3_aa: CAWARAGAAYNEQFF
cdr3_nt: TGTGCCTGGGCGCGAGCGGGAGCGGCCTACAATGAGCAGTTCTTC

v_call: TRBV24-1
j_call: TRBJ1-2
d_call: TRBD1
clone_size: NA
cdr3_aa: CATSDQGQGHGYTF
cdr3_nt: TGTGCCACCAGTGATCAGGGACAGGGGCATGGCTACACCTTC

v_call: TRBV5-1
j_call: TRBJ2-1
d_call: TRBD1
clone_size: NA
cdr3_aa: CASSSDRGDNEQFF
cdr3_nt: TGCGCCAGCAGCTCGGACAGGGGAGACAATGAGCAGTTCTTC

v_call: TRBV18
j_call: TRBJ1-6
d_call: NA
clone_size: NA
cdr3_aa: CASSPRTDNSPLHF
cdr3_nt: TGTGCCAGCTCACCTAGAACGGATAATTCACCCCTCCACTTT

v_call: TRBV2
j_call: TRBJ2-1
d_call: TRBD2
clone_size: NA
cdr3_aa: CASSGGTSRVNEQFF
cdr3_nt: TGTGCCAGCAGTGGCGGGACTAGCCGGGTCAATGAGCAGTTCTTC

v_call: TRBV5-1
j_call: TRBJ1-5
d_call: NA
clone_size: once
cdr3_aa: CASSIESGNGQPQHF
cdr3_nt: TGCGCCAGCAGCATCGAGTCAGGGAACGGTCAGCCCCAGCATTTT

v_call: TRBV28
j_call: TRBJ2-4
d_call: TRBD2
clone_size: NA
cdr3_aa: CASSVAGGQAKNIQYF
cdr3_nt: TGTGCCAGCAGTGTAGCGGGGGGGCAAGCCAAAAACATTCAGTACTTC

v_call: TRBV7-9
j_call: TRBJ1-4
d_call: NA
clone_size: NA
cdr3_aa: CASSLGGTNEKLFF
cdr3_nt: TGTGCCAGCAGCTTAGGCGGGACTAATGAAAAACTGTTTTTT

v_call: TRBV10-3
j_call: TRBJ1-3
d_call: TRBD1
clone_size: NA
cdr3_aa: CAIREVLGTDTAIYF
cdr3_nt: TGTGCCATCAGAGAAGTTTTGGGGACAGATACCGCCATATATTTT

v_call: TRBV10-3
j_call: TRBJ1-5
d_call: TRBD1
clone_size: NA
cdr3_aa: CAISDRGSNQPQHF
cdr3_nt: TGTGCCATCAGTGACAGGGGGAGCAATCAGCCCCAGCATTTT

v_call: TRBV4-1
j_call: TRBJ1-3
d_call: NA
clone_size: NA
cdr3_aa: CASSQEDSSGNTIYF
cdr3_nt: TGCGCCAGCAGCCAAGAGGACAGCTCTGGAAACACCATATATTTT

v_call: TRBV5-1
j_call: TRBJ2-7
d_call: TRBD1
clone_size: NA
cdr3_aa: CASSLQGQAYEQYF
cdr3_nt: TGCGCCAGCAGCTTGCAGGGACAGGCCTACGAGCAGTACTTC

v_call: TRBV27
j_call: TRBJ1-6
d_call: NA
clone_size: NA
cdr3_aa: CASSSQGLGWNSPLHF
cdr3_nt: TGTGCCAGCAGTTCTCAGGGGCTAGGGTGGAATTCACCCCTCCACTTT

v_call: TRBV11-2
j_call: TRBJ1-1
d_call: NA
clone_size: NA
cdr3_aa: CASSLVTGTEAFF
cdr3_nt: TGTGCCAGCAGCTTAGTCACAGGCACTGAAGCTTTCTTT

v_call: TRBV28
j_call: TRBJ1-1
d_call: NA
clone_size: NA
cdr3_aa: CASSSPPVLVEDTEAFF
cdr3_nt: TGTGCCAGCAGTTCACCTCCGGTGTTGGTGGAGGACACTGAAGCTTTCTTT

v_call: TRBV5-1
j_call: TRBJ1-6
d_call: NA
clone_size: NA
cdr3_aa: CASSLAENSPLHF
cdr3_nt: TGCGCCAGCAGCTTGGCAGAAAATTCACCCCTCCACTTT

v_call: TRBV5-6
j_call: TRBJ1-4
d_call: TRBD1
clone_size: few
cdr3_aa: CASTLGRGTGGNFLF
cdr3_nt: TGTGCCAGCACCCTCGGGCGTGGGACAGGGGGCAACTTCCTTTTT

v_call: TRBV18
j_call: TRBJ2-3
d_call: TRBD2
clone_size: NA
cdr3_aa: CASSPFGLAGVEDTQYF
cdr3_nt: TGTGCCAGCTCACCCTTCGGACTAGCGGGAGTTGAAGATACGCAGTATTTT

v_call: TRBV2
j_call: TRBJ1-5
d_call: NA
clone_size: NA
cdr3_aa: CASGQGGWQPQHF
cdr3_nt: TGTGCCAGCGGGCAGGGAGGATGGCAGCCCCAGCATTTT

v_call: TRBV5-5
j_call: TRBJ1-1
d_call: NA
clone_size: NA
cdr3_aa: CASSLASSEAFF
cdr3_nt: TGTGCCAGCAGCTTGGCCTCGTCTGAAGCTTTCTTT

v_call: TRBV9
j_call: TRBJ2-4
d_call: TRBD1
clone_size: NA
cdr3_aa: CASSQTGTKNIQYF
cdr3_nt: TGTGCCAGCAGTCAGACAGGGACCAAAAACATTCAGTACTTC

v_call: TRBV24-1
j_call: TRBJ2-2
d_call: NA
clone_size: NA
cdr3_aa: CATSDPRQKAGELFF
cdr3_nt: TGTGCCACCAGTGATCCCCGACAGAAGGCCGGGGAGCTGTTTTTT

v_call: TRBV5-1
j_call: TRBJ2-1
d_call: TRBD1
clone_size: once
cdr3_aa: CASSSRQGAPYNEQFF
cdr3_nt: TGCGCCAGCAGCTCAAGGCAGGGGGCGCCCTACAATGAGCAGTTCTTC

v_call: TRBV7-9
j_call: TRBJ1-1
d_call: NA
clone_size: NA
cdr3_aa: CASSLFAGNTEAFF
cdr3_nt: TGTGCCAGCAGCTTATTTGCAGGGAACACTGAAGCTTTCTTT

v_call: TRBV6-2/TRBV6-3
j_call: TRBJ1-2
d_call: TRBD1
clone_size: NA
cdr3_aa: CASSAGQGSYGYTF
cdr3_nt: TGTGCCAGCAGCGCGGGACAGGGGTCCTATGGCTACACCTTC

v_call: TRBV30
j_call: TRBJ2-3
d_call: NA
clone_size: NA
cdr3_aa: CAWGLLGGSTDTQYF
cdr3_nt: TGTGCCTGGGGTCTACTGGGGGGTAGCACAGATACGCAGTATTTT

v_call: TRBV10-2
j_call: TRBJ2-1
d_call: TRBD2
clone_size: once
cdr3_aa: CASSELAGLWNEQFF
cdr3_nt: TGCGCCAGCAGCGAACTAGCGGGCCTGTGGAATGAGCAGTTCTTC

v_call: TRBV6-1
j_call: TRBJ2-1
d_call: TRBD2
clone_size: NA
cdr3_aa: CASSEGIAGYNEQFF
cdr3_nt: TGTGCCAGCAGTGAAGGGATAGCGGGGTACAATGAGCAGTTCTTC